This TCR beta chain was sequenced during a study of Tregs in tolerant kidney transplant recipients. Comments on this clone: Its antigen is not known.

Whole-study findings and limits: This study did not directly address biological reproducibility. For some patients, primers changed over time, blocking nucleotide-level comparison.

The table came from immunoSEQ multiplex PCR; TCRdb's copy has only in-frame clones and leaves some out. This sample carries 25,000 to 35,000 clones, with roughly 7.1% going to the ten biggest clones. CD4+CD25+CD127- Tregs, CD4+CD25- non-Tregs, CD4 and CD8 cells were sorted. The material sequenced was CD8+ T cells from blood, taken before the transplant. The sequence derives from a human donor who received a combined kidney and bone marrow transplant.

CDR3 residues: CASSLAPSSGRFIETQYF. The CDR3 bases that were read are TGTGCCAGCAGCTTGGCCCCCTCCAGCGGGAGGTTCATCGAGACC. The chain carries TRBV7-6 and TRBJ2-5, with 9 bases identical to TRBD2. The read is 3 residues too short to cover the CDR3 end, so that end is filled in from the germline J gene. Germline V gene sequence: CDR1 SGHVS, CDR2 FNYEAQ. The CDR3 totals 18 residues. Trimming at V came to 3 bases and at J to 5 bases, leaving 16 bases not matched to a gene.